The 3 T cell receptor beta chains in this list originate from one sample, sequenced in a study of metastatic and nonmetastatic thyroid tumors. Prior to thyroid surgery, none of the patients had received any treatment. With MiXCR, TCRdb called clones anew from the PCR reads. This sample has tens of thousands of clones; more than 13% occur once, and the top ten carry about 3.9%. The sample consisted of blood. These receptor sequences come from a female donor with papillary thyroid cancer or a benign thyroid nodule (not recorded which). Some clones in this sample may be carry-over from other donors' samples.

This clone showed up many times. The CDR3, as DNA: TGTGCCAGCAGCTCGCTCCGAGAAGTCCACACTGAAGCTTTCTTT. This translates into CASSSLREVHTEAFF. The rearrangement links TRBV11-2 to TRBJ1-1, with D hard to call. The CDR3 consists of 15 residues. Germline values: CDR1 SGHAT, CDR2 FQNNGV. The V gene lost 4 bases and the J gene lost 3 bases, with 15 bases spanning the gap.

This clone was recorded a few times. The chain links TRBV20-1 to TRBJ2-7; 7 bases match TRBD1. The CDR3 totals 14 residues. In germline, CDR1 is DFQATT, CDR2 SNEGSKA (reference sequence). V gave up 2 bases and J gave up 4 bases; unmatched junction bases: 8. The CDR3 DNA reads TGCAGTGCTAGACGTGAGGGGGCGCTTTACGAGCAGTACTTC. Its translation is CSARREGALYEQYF.

Turning to this clone: One end of the junction varies from germline; a read error may be responsible. The rearrangement links TRBV28 to TRBJ1-5; a weak D match, TRBD1 (5 bases). The CDR3 has 16 residues. Germline V gene lookup returns CDR1 MDHEN and CDR2 SYDVKM. The CDR3 protein is CAISWGSPFSNQPQHF. The CDR3 DNA reads TGTGCCATCAGTTGGGGCAGCCCCTTTAGCAATCAGCCCCAGCATTTT.